Each of the 4 T cell receptor beta chains below was sequenced from the same sample in a study of human T cells and chemical hapten exposure (dated by TCRdb to the early 2020s). The library relied on RACE. Sequenced using a NextSeq 500. The public reads were reprocessed in TCRdb via fastp at Q25 and MiXCR, keeping in-frame beta chains. Here each entry gathers all rows of one CDR3 protein and keeps the most common genes and DNA. The sample yields 62,000 or so distinct CDR3 sequences; 8% to 13% were counted once. About 2.5% of the sample is held by the ten biggest clonotypes. The time point label here, explained by the study, means: patch test 3, about 24 weeks after DPC sensitization. The treatment or condition label of this sample denotes: therapeutic diphenylcyclopropenone sensitization with weekly scalp DPC. Source: whole blood, taken in connection with sensitization to the hapten diphenylcyclopropenone (DPC). The receptors were sampled from a woman aged 25 to 45 with alopecia areata. Some clones in this sample may be carry-over from other donors' samples.

This clonotype was detected ten times or more. The chain links TRBV20-1 to TRBJ1-2, with D perhaps TRBD1 (5 bases). Germline lookup yields CDR1 DFQATT and CDR2 SNEGSKA (reference sequence). Between the trimmed V and J ends, which lost 5 bases and 5 bases, there was a span of 12 bases. There are 12 residues in the CDR3. The CDR3, as DNA: TGCAGTGCTCTGACAGAAAGTTATGGCTACACCTTC. This codes for CSALTESYGYTF.

The chain uses TRBV29-1 and TRBJ2-1, with unresolved D. The CDR3 runs to 13 residues. V was trimmed by 7 bases and J by 7 bases, leaving 17 bases between them. In germline, CDR1 is SQVTM, CDR2 ANQGSEA. The CDR3 reads CSAWIVPKNEQFF. Written as DNA, the CDR3 is TGCAGCGCTTGGATAGTACCAAAGAATGAGCAGTTCTTC.

The J gene is TRBJ2-3, the V gene TRBV6-2 or TRBV6-3, with 12 bases matching TRBD2. The germline CDR1 and CDR2 sequences are MNHEY and SVGEGT. The CDR3 consists of 16 residues. V lost 2 bases to trimming and J lost 5 bases; unmatched junction nucleotides: 5. Here the CDR3 reads CASSYHRLAGEDTQYF. The CDR3 bases are TGTGCCAGCAGTTACCACCGACTAGCGGGGGAAGATACGCAGTATTTT.

Only a few counts were recorded for this clonotype. The chain has TRBV9 and TRBJ2-3; TRBD1 aligns across 9 bases. Unmatched junction bases numbered 6, after V lost 1 base and J lost 3 bases. Looked up from germline, CDR1 is SGDLS and CDR2 is YYNGEE. The CDR3 has 16 residues. CDR3 DNA sequence: TGTGCCAGCAGCGTACGTGGGACAGGGCGAACAGATACGCAGTATTTT. It is translated as CASSVRGTGRTDTQYF.